The clone carrying this TCR beta chain appeared many times. The target antigen is unknown. The CDR3 spans 15 residues. The V and J ends lost 0 bases and 7 bases, in that order; junction bases with no gene match: 9. The germline V gene encodes CDR1 SQVTM and CDR2 ANQGSEA. This sample is drawn from a study of identical twins. Template switching supplied a universal primer site; unique molecular identifiers were carried on the cDNA. Each CDR3 protein is one row after TCRdb ran MiXCR on the 5' RACE reads. The sample records under 250,000 distinct CDR3 sequences, 12% being singletons. Only healthy Caucasians were enrolled as donors. Whole-study results and caveats: The study found weaker excess twin sharing in beta out-of-frame sequences. Insertions were fewer in abundant cord blood beta clonotypes, whereas memory repertoires showed none of this pattern.

The same data also contributed to another study, on yellow fever vaccine responses in identical twins.

The chain combines TRBV29-1 with TRBJ2-1, with 7 bases aligning to TRBD2. The specimen was memory (CD45RO+) T cells sorted from blood. This clonotype originated in a woman younger than 30 in good health. CDR3 region: CSVEEGGKLSNEQFF. DNA of the CDR3: TGCAGCGTTGAAGAGGGGGGGAAGTTGTCTAATGAGCAGTTCTTC.